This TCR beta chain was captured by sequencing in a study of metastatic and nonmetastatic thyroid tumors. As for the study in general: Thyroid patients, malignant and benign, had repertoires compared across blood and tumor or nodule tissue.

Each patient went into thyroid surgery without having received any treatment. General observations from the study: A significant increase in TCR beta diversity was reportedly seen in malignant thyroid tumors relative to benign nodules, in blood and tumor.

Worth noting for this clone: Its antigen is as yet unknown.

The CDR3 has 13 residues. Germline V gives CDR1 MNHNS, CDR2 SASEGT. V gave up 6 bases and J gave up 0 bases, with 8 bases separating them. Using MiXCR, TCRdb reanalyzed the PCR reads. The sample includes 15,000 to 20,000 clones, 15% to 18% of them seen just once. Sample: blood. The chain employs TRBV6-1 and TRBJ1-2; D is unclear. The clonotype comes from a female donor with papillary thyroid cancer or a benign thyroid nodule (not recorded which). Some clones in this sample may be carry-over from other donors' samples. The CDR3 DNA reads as TGTGCCAGCAGGCAAGAGTCTAACTATGGCTACACCTTC. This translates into CASRQESNYGYTF.